This TCR beta chain was recovered during a study of response to subunit inactivated influenza vaccine listed by TCRdb under 2018. Context from the whole study: Deep quantitative T cell receptor repertoire profiling was used in the study to track responses to a trivalent subunit inactivated influenza vaccine.

The study at large found these results: The authors suggested that each seasonal influenza vaccination may recruit only a limited number of new T cells.

The protocol used for the library was RT-PCR. Data came from an Illumina HiSeq 2500. TCRdb reworked the public reads: Q25 trimming with fastp, MiXCR clone assembly, productive beta chains retained. Each entry merges the rows of one CDR3 protein and shows their most common DNA and genes. The sample has approximately 700,000 distinct CDR3 sequences on record, approximately 13% of them singletons. The ten largest clones take up around 7% of the sample. V is cut by 5 bases and J by 0 bases, and the space between the germline ends is 8 bases. The CDR3 contains 13 residues, cysteine and phenylalanine counted. Only the CDR3 part of the read is kept: 39 bases, read in frame from the first base. Per the germline V gene, MDHEN is the CDR1 and SYDVKM is the CDR2. This clonotype was seen ten or more times. This receptor's antigen is unknown. Base qualities are not provided; no much larger clone lies one nucleotide away.

The chain links TRBV28 with TRBJ2-7, with the identity of the D gene unclear. The sequence was obtained from a man aged 45-65 years who received an inactivated influenza vaccine. Donor details come from another sample of the same person, matched by shared clones. The specimen was PBMCs from blood, collected 14 days before vaccination. The CDR3 reads as follows: CASSVRRSYEQYF. In nucleotides, the sequence is TGTGCCAGCAGTGTTAGACGCTCCTACGAGCAGTACTTC.